The clone carrying this TCR beta chain turned up a few times. The antigen is undetermined. This PCR relied on a set of 60 Vbeta primers and 13 Jbeta primers. Method: immunoSEQ multiplex PCR; TCRdb's copy keeps in-frame clones and lacks some. The sample includes around 140,000 clones, around three fifths seen only once; the top ten take 2% to 2.5%. This record comes from a study of cytomegalovirus exposure and HLA in healthy donors. The germline V and J ends were trimmed by 7 bases and 6 bases, with 18 bases remaining between them. CDR1 LNHNV and CDR2 YYDKDF come from the germline V gene (reference sequence). This CDR3 comprises 14 residues. The study, taken as a whole, reports: TRBV6-2, TRBV6-3 and some other V segments were excluded as indistinguishable. A missense variant in DCLRE1C was later tied to TCR beta V- and J-gene trimming. The authors judged a highly shared variant cluster likely a sequencing artifact. Using a false discovery rate of 0.05, a later analysis showed that 15,000 to 20,000 TCR beta sequences were associated with HLA alleles.

The rearrangement uses TRBV15 and TRBJ1-1; D not resolved. The sequenced material came from PBMCs. This sequence was found in a woman aged 40 to 50 in good health and CMV-seronegative. The DNA for the CDR3 is TGTGCCACCACTCCGGGTGCCGGCCGGGCTGAAGCTTTCTTT. Its protein is CATTPGAGRAEAFF. Based on the CDR3 plus reference TRBV15 and TRBJ1-1, the full variable domain is DAMVIQNPRYQVTQFGKPVTLSCSQTLNHNVMYWYQQKSSQAPKLLFHYYDKDFNNEADTPDNFQSRRPNTSFCFLDIRSPGLGDTAMYLCATTPGAGRAEAFFGQGTRLTVV.